These 5 T cell receptor beta chains were sequenced from one sample in a study of T cell clonotyping in hematopoietic cell transplantation. The repertoire was sequenced with immunoSEQ multiplex PCR; TCRdb's copy has only in-frame clones and lacks some. The data contain about 1,200 clones, roughly 50% of them singletons. Source: PBMCs, taken 180 days after allogeneic stem cell transplant. The source of these receptors is a male patient between 45 and 59 years old who had an allogeneic stem cell transplant from an unrelated donor, so T cells may come from the graft donor. Some clones in this sample may be carry-over from other donors' samples.

This clone has a handful of counts. The chain employs TRBV28 and TRBJ2-1; TRBD2 might be the D (5 bases). The length of the CDR3 is 16 residues. The germline gives CDR1 MDHEN, CDR2 SYDVKM. The V end was cut by 5 bases, the J end by 4 bases, with 18 bases between. CDR3 loop: CASSPLGAVGYNEQFF. DNA of the CDR3: TGTGCCAGCAGTCCACTGGGAGCGGTGGGGTACAATGAGCAGTTCTTC.

The chain has TRBV30 and TRBJ2-5, with no clear D. Germline CDR1 GTSNPN, CDR2 SVGIG (reference sequence). Trimming stripped 2 bases from V and 5 bases from J, with 12 bases between. The length of the CDR3 is 13 residues. The DNA for the CDR3 is TGTGCCTGGAGTTGGACGGCCGGGGAGACCCAGTACTTC. Its protein product is CAWSWTAGETQYF.

This sequence joins TRBV5-4 and TRBJ2-5; 8 bases are shared with TRBD1. The length of the CDR3 is 16 residues. The J segment lost 0 bases and the V segment lost 1 base, leaving 5 bases of the junction unmatched. Germline V gene sequence: CDR1 SGHNT, CDR2 YYREEE (reference sequence). CDR3 protein: CASSLTGGPYQETQYF. In DNA form, the CDR3 reads TGTGCCAGCAGCTTGACAGGGGGTCCGTACCAAGAGACCCAGTACTTC. The variable domain in full, completed from reference TRBV5-4 and TRBJ2-5, reads ETGVTQSPTHLIKTRGQQVTLRCSSQSGHNTVSWYQQALGQGPQFIFQYYREEENGRGNFPPRFSGLQFPNYSSELNVNALELDDSALYLCASSLTGGPYQETQYFGPGTRLLVL.

The chain uses TRBV9 and TRBJ2-7; 13 bases map to TRBD2. The CDR3 consists of 18 residues. Germline-derived CDR1 and CDR2 are SGDLS and YYNGEE. The V gene end was trimmed by 3 bases and the J gene end by 3 bases; junction bases not matched to a gene: 12. This CDR3 reads CASSAGLAGDPNNYEQYF. Here the CDR3 DNA reads TGTGCCAGCAGCGCTGGACTAGCGGGGGACCCGAACAACTACGAGCAGTACTTC.

V usage is TRBV13 and J usage is TRBJ1-4; TRBD1 might be the D (5 bases). Trimming cost V 3 bases and J 3 bases, with 14 bases left between them. Germline values: CDR1 PRHDT, CDR2 FYEKMQ (reference sequence). This CDR3 region has 16 residues. CDR3 DNA sequence: TGTGCCAGCAGCTTCAGCCAGGGAGTGGCTAATGAAAAACTGTTTTTT. The encoded protein is CASSFSQGVANEKLFF. Using reference TRBV13 and TRBJ1-4 for the parts outside the CDR3, the full variable domain is AAGVIQSPRHLIKEKRETATLKCYPIPRHDTVYWYQQGPGQDPQFLISFYEKMQSDKGSIPDRFSAQQFSDYHSELNMSSLELGDSALYFCASSFSQGVANEKLFFGSGTQLSVL.